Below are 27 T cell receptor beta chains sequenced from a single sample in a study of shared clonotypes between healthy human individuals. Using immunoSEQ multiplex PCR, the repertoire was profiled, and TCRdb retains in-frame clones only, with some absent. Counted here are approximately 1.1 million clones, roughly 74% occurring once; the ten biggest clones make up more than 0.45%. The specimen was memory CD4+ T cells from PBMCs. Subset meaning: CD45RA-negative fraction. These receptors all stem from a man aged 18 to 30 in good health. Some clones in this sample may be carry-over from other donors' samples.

CDR3 sequence (DNA): TGCGCCAGCAGCTTGACTCAGGGCACAAACACTGAAGCTTTCTTT. This translates into CASSLTQGTNTEAFF. This chain links TRBV5-1 with TRBJ1-1; D perhaps matches TRBD1 (5 bases). The germline CDR1 and CDR2 sequences are SGHRS and YFSETQ. The CDR3 has 15 amino acids. Trimming cost V 1 base and J 2 bases, with 12 bases left between them.

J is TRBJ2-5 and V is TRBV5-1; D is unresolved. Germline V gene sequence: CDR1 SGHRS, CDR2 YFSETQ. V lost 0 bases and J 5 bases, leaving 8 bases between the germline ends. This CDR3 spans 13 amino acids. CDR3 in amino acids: CASSLGDGETQYF. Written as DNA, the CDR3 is TGCGCCAGCAGCTTGGGGGATGGGGAGACCCAGTACTTC. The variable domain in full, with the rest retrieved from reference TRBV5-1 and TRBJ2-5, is KAGVTQTPRYLIKTRGQQVTLSCSPISGHRSVSWYQQTPGQGLQFLFEYFSETQRNKGNFPGRFSGRQFSNSRSEMNVSTLELGDSALYLCASSLGDGETQYFGPGTRLLVL.

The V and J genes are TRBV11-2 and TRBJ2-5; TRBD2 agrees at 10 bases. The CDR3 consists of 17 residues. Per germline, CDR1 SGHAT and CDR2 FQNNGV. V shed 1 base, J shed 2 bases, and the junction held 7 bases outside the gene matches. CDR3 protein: CASSLGLAGVGQETQYF. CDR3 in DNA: TGTGCCAGCAGCTTAGGTCTAGCGGGAGTGGGTCAAGAGACCCAGTACTTC.

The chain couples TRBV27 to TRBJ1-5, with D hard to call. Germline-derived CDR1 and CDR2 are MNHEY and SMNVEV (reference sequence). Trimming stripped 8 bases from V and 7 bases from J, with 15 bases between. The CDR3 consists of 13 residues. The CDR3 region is CASASSVGQPQHF. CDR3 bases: TGTGCCAGCGCATCCTCGGTGGGGCAGCCCCAGCATTTT.

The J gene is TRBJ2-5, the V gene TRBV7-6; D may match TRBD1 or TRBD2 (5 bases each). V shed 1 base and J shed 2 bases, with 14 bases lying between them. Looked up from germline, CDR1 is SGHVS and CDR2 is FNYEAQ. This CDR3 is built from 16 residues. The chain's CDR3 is CASSLGIGTGQETQYF. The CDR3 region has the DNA TGTGCCAGCAGCTTAGGCATTGGGACGGGACAAGAGACCCAGTACTTC.

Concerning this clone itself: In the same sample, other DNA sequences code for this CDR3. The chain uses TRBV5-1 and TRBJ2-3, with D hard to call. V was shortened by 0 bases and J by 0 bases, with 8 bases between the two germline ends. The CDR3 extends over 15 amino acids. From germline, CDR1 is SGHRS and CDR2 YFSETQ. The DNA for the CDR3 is TGCGCCAGCAGCTTGGGACCTATAAGCACAGATACGCAGTATTTT. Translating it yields CASSLGPISTDTQYF.

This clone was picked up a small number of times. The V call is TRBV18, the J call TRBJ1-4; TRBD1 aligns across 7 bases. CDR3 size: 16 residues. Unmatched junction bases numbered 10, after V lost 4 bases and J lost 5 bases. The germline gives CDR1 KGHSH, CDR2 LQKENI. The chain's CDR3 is CASSLSAQGINEKLFF. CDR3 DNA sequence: TGTGCCAGCTCACTGTCTGCACAGGGGATAAATGAAAAACTGTTTTTT.

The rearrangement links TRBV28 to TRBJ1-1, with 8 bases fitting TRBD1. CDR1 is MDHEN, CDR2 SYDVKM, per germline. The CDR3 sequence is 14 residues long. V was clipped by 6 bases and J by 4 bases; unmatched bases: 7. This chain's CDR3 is CASRSTGDSTEAFF. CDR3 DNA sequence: TGTGCCAGCAGATCGACAGGGGACAGCACTGAAGCTTTCTTT. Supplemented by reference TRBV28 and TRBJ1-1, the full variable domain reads DVKVTQSSRYLVKRTGEKVFLECVQDMDHENMFWYRQDPGLGLRLIYFSYDVKMKEKGDIPEGYSVSREKKERFSLILESASTNQTSMYLCASRSTGDSTEAFFGQGTRLTVV.

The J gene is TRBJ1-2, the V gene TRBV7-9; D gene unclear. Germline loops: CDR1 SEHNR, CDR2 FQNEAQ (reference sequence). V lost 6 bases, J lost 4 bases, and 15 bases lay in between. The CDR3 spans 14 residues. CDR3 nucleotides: TGTGCCAGCAGATCTGTAGGATCCGCCTATGGCTACACCTTC. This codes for CASRSVGSAYGYTF. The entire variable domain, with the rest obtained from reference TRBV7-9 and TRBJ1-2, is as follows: DTGVSQNPRHKITKRGQNVTFRCDPISEHNRLYWYRQTLGQGPEFLTYFQNEAQLEKSRLLSDRFSAERPKGSFSTLEIQRTEQGDSAMYLCASRSVGSAYGYTFGSGTRLTVV.

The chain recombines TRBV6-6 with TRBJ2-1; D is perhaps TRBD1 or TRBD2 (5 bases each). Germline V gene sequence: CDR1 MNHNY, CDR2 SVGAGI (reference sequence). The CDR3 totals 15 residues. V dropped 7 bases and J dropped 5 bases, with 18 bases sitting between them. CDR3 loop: CASTSAAGSHNEQFF. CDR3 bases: TGTGCCAGCACTTCCGCAGCAGGGAGCCACAATGAGCAGTTCTTC.

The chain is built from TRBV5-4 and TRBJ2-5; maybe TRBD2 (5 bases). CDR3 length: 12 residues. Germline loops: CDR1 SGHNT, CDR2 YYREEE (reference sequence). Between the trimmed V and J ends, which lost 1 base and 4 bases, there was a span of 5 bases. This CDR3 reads CASSLTRETQYF. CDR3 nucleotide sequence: TGTGCCAGCAGCTTGACTAGAGAGACCCAGTACTTC.

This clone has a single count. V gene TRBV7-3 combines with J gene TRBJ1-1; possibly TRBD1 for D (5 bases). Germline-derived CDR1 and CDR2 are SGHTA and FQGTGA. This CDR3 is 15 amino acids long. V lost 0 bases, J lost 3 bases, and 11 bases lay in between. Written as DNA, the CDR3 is TGTGCCAGCAGCTTAACGGGTGACAGCTACACTGAAGCTTTCTTT. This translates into CASSLTGDSYTEAFF.

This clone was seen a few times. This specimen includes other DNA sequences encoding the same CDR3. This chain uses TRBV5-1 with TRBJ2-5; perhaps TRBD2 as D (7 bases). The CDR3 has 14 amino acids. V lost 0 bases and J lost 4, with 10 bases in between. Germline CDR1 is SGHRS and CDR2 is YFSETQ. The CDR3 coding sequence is TGCGCCAGCAGCTTGGAGGGAGGGGGAGAGACCCAGTACTTC. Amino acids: CASSLEGGGETQYF.

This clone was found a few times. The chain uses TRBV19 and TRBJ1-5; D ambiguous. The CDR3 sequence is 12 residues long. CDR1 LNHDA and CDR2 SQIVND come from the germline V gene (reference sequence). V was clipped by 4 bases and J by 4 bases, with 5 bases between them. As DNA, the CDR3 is TGTGCCAGTAGTACCTTAAATCAGCCCCAGCATTTT. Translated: CASSTLNQPQHF.

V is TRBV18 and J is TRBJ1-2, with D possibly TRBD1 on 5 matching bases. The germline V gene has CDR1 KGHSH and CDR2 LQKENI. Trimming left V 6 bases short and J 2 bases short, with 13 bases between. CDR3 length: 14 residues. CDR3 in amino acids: CASSQVDSNYGYTF. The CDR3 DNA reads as TGTGCCAGCTCCCAAGTCGACAGCAACTATGGCTACACCTTC.

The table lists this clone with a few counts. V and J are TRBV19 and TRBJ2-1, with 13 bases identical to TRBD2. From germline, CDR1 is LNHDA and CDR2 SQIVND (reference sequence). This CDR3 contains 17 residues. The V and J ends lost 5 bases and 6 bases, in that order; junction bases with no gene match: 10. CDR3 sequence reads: CASSQWSGLAGTNEQFF. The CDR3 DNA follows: TGTGCCAGTAGTCAGTGGTCGGGACTAGCGGGAACCAATGAGCAGTTCTTC. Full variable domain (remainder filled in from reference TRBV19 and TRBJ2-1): DGGITQSPKYLFRKEGQNVTLSCEQNLNHDAMYWYRQDPGQGLRLIYYSQIVNDFQKGDIAEGYSVSREKKESFPLTVTSAQKNPTAFYLCASSQWSGLAGTNEQFFGPGTRLTVL.

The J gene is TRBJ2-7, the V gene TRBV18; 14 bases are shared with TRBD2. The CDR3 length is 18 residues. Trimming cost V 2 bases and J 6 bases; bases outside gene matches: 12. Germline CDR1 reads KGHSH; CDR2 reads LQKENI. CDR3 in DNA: TGTGCCAGCTCACCAACCCCCGGGACTAGCGGGAGAGTGAGCGAGCAGTACTTC. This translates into CASSPTPGTSGRVSEQYF.

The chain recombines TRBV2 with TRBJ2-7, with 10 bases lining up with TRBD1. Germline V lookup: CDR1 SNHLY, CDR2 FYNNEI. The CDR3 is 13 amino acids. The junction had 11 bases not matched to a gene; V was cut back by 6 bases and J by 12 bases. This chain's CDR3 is CASSDRGRAVRYF. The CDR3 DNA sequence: TGTGCCAGCAGCGACAGGGGGCGCGCCGTGCGGTACTTC. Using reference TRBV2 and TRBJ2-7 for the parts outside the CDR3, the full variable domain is EPEVTQTPSHQVTQMGQEVILRCVPISNHLYFYWYRQILGQKVEFLVSFYNNEISEKSEIFDDQFSVERPDGSNFTLKIRSTKLEDSAMYFCASSDRGRAVRYFGPGTRLTVT.

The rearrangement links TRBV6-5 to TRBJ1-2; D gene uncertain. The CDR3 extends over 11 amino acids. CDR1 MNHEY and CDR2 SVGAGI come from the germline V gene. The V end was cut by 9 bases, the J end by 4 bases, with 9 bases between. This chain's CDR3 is CASLGSYGYTF. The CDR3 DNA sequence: TGTGCCAGTCTAGGAAGCTATGGCTACACCTTC.

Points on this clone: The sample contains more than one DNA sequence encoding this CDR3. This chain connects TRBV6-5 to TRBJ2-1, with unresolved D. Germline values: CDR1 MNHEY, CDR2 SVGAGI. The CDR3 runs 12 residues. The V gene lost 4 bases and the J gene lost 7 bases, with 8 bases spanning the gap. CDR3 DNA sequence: TGTGCCAGCAGTTTACGAGGAAATGAGCAGTTCTTC. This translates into CASSLRGNEQFF.

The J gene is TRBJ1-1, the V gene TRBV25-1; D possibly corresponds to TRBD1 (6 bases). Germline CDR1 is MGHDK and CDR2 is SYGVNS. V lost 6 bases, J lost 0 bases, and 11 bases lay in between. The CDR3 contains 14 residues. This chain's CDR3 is CASRRGGLNTEAFF. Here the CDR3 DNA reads TGTGCCAGCAGACGCGGGGGGCTGAACACTGAAGCTTTCTTT.

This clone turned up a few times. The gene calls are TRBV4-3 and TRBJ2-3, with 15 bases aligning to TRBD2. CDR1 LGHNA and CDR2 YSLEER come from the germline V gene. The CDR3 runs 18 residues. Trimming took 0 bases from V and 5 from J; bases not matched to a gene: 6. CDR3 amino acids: CASSQEGLAGGGVDTQYF. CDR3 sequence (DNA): TGCGCCAGCAGCCAAGAGGGACTAGCGGGGGGAGGGGTAGATACGCAGTATTTT.

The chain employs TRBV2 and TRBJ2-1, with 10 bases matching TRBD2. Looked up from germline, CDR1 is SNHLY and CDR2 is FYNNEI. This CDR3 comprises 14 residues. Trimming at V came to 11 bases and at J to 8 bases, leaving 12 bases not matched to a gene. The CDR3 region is CAGETSGLGDEQFF. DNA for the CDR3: TGTGCCGGAGAGACTAGCGGGTTAGGGGATGAGCAGTTCTTC.

CDR3 coding DNA: TGCGCCAGCAGCTCCGGGGCCAACTCGGGAAACACCATATATTTT. It codes for CASSSGANSGNTIYF. This rearrangement joins TRBV5-1 to TRBJ1-3; D possibly corresponds to TRBD1 (5 bases). The V gene lost 3 bases and the J gene lost 4 bases, with 14 bases spanning the gap. This CDR3 region has 15 residues. Germline values: CDR1 SGHRS, CDR2 YFSETQ. Using reference TRBV5-1 and TRBJ1-3 for the parts outside the CDR3, the full variable domain is KAGVTQTPRYLIKTRGQQVTLSCSPISGHRSVSWYQQTPGQGLQFLFEYFSETQRNKGNFPGRFSGRQFSNSRSEMNVSTLELGDSALYLCASSSGANSGNTIYFGEGSWLTVV.

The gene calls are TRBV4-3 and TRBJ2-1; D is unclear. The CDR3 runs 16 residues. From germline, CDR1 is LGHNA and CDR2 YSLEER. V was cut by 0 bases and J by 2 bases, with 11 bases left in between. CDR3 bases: TGCGCCAGCAGCCAAGAACGCCAGATAACCTACAATGAGCAGTTCTTC. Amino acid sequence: CASSQERQITYNEQFF.

CDR3 sequence reads: CASSPRDRGFNEQYF. CDR3 nucleotide sequence: TGTGCCAGCAGCCCCCGGGACAGGGGGTTCAACGAGCAGTACTTC. The chain is built from TRBV5-4 and TRBJ2-7, with 11 bases lining up with TRBD1. V lost 4 bases to trimming and J lost 5 bases; unmatched junction nucleotides: 8. In germline, CDR1 is SGHNT, CDR2 YYREEE (reference sequence). This CDR3 contains 15 residues.

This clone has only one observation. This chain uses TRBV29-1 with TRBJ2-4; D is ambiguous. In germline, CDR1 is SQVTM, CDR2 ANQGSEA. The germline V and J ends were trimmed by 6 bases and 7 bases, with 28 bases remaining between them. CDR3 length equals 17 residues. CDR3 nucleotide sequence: TGCAGCGTGACCCCCCGTTCATGGGAACGGCAGACGAACATTCAGTACTTC. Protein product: CSVTPRSWERQTNIQYF.